Listed below are T cell receptor beta chains from one sample, sequenced in a study of CD8+ T cells in alopecia areata. Sequencing was performed with immunoSEQ multiplex PCR; in TCRdb, only in-frame clones are kept and a portion is missing. This repertoire shows 110,000 to 150,000 clones, 40% to 55% found once; its top ten account for 0.95% to 1%. The material sequenced was CD4+ T cells sorted from blood, taken at week 0. Every receptor here comes from a human donor with alopecia areata. Each CDR3 is given with its conserved first and last residue. D genes are given only for firm matches. Clone size, where shown, is once, few, many, or a class for clones that have expanded.

clone size,V gene,D gene,J gene,CDR3 DNA,CDR3 protein
.,TRBV10-3,.,TRBJ2-7,TGTGCCGCACAACAGGGAAGGTCCTACGAGCAGTACTTC,CAAQQGRSYEQYF
few,TRBV5-6,.,TRBJ2-1,TGTGCCAGCAGCTTGGGGGACTACAATGAGCAGTTCTTC,CASSLGDYNEQFF
few,TRBV4-2,.,TRBJ2-1,TGTGCCAGCAGCCACCCCCCCCGGGCCAGCGGGCTTTACAATGAGCAGTTCTTC,CASSHPPRASGLYNEQFF
few,TRBV6-5,.,TRBJ2-2,TGTGCCAGCAGTAAGGACTACAACACCGGGGAGCTGTTTTTT,CASSKDYNTGELFF
.,TRBV9,TRBD1,TRBJ2-7,TGTGCCAGCAGCGTAGAAGGGACAGGAGACGAGCAGTACTTC,CASSVEGTGDEQYF
.,TRBV28,.,TRBJ2-7,TGTGCCAGCAGTTTGGCAGCAGCATCCTACGAGCAGTACTTC,CASSLAAASYEQYF
few,TRBV29-1,TRBD1,TRBJ1-1,TGCAGCGTTAACAGGGGAAACACTGAAGCTTTCTTT,CSVNRGNTEAFF
.,TRBV11-1,.,TRBJ2-7,TGTGCCAGCAGCTTAGTACCGCGAGGAACCTACGAGCAGTACTTC,CASSLVPRGTYEQYF
.,TRBV7-8,.,TRBJ2-5,TGTGCCAGCAGCTTAGAGCGGACAAGACCCCAAGAGACCCAGTACTTC,CASSLERTRPQETQYF
.,TRBV5-6,TRBD2,TRBJ2-4,TGTGCCAGCAGCCTGAGGCTAGCGGGAAACATTCAGTACTTC,CASSLRLAGNIQYF
.,TRBV19,.,TRBJ1-4,TGTGCCAGCGGACTGATTAATGAAAAACTGTTTTTT,CASGLINEKLFF
few,TRBV5-1,TRBD1,TRBJ2-2,TGCGCCAGCAGCTCCCAGGGGGCGCCGAACGGGGAGCTGTTTTTT,CASSSQGAPNGELFF
.,TRBV19,.,TRBJ2-2,TGTGCCAGTACGATTGGTTACACCGGGGAGCTGTTTTTT,CASTIGYTGELFF
.,TRBV6-6,.,TRBJ1-4,TGTGCCAGCAGTTACAGGGCGGGGGAAAAACTGTTTTTT,CASSYRAGEKLFF
.,TRBV4-3,.,TRBJ2-5,TGCGCCAGCAGCCAAGATTACAGGGTGGGACAAGAGACCCAGTACTTC,CASSQDYRVGQETQYF
.,TRBV29-1,TRBD2,TRBJ2-5,TGCAGCGTTGAAGCCCACCGAATAGCGGGAGGGACGAAGACCCAGTACTTC,CSVEAHRIAGGTKTQYF
.,TRBV30,.,TRBJ1-1,TGTGCCTGGAGTGTAGGTGGGGGGAGAAATGAAGCTTTCTTT,CAWSVGGGRNEAFF
.,TRBV18,TRBD1,TRBJ2-7,TGTGCCAGCTCATTGACTGACAGGGGGTTCTACGAGCAGTACTTC,CASSLTDRGFYEQYF
.,TRBV14,.,TRBJ2-7,TGTGCCAGCAGCCAGGGACATCGGAGCTCCTACGAGCAGTACTTC,CASSQGHRSSYEQYF
.,TRBV30,.,TRBJ2-4,TGTGCCTGGAGTGTTGGGGGGGCCAAAAACATTCAGTACTTC,CAWSVGGAKNIQYF
.,TRBV9,TRBD1,TRBJ2-5,TGTGCCAGCAGCGGTCCGGGACAGGGAGTAGAGACCCAGTACTTC,CASSGPGQGVETQYF
.,TRBV28,TRBD1,TRBJ2-7,TGTGCCAGCAGTCACCAGACAGGGGGCCTCGAGCAGTACTTC,CASSHQTGGLEQYF
.,TRBV29-1,.,TRBJ2-5,TGCAGCGTTGGGGCAACCCAGTACTTC,CSVGATQYF
many,TRBV19,.,TRBJ2-1,TGTGCCAGTAGTACACCGGGACTCGACAATGAGCAGTTCTTC,CASSTPGLDNEQFF
.,TRBV30,.,TRBJ1-2,TGTGCCTGGAGTCAGACAGACGGTGGCTACACCTTC,CAWSQTDGGYTF
few,TRBV29-1,.,TRBJ2-7,TGCAGCGTACAGGGTGACGGCTACGAGCAGTACTTC,CSVQGDGYEQYF
.,TRBV6-5,TRBD1,TRBJ2-7,TGTGCCAGCCGAAGACAGGGTAGGGAATACGAGCAGTACTTC,CASRRQGREYEQYF
.,TRBV7-8,TRBD2,TRBJ2-1,TGTGCCAGCAGCAAACCCGGTCTAGCGGGAAGGGGGAATGAGCAGTTCTTC,CASSKPGLAGRGNEQFF
.,TRBV7-3,.,TRBJ2-1,TGTGCCAGCAGCCTAAGTTGGGACAATGAGCAGTTCTTC,CASSLSWDNEQFF
few,TRBV5-1,.,TRBJ1-1,TGCGCCAGCAGCGGAACCGGGGACCCGAACACTGAAGCTTTCTTT,CASSGTGDPNTEAFF
.,TRBV6-5,.,TRBJ2-5,TGTGCCAGCAGCCGCGGTGGGGTAGAGACCCAGTACTTC,CASSRGGVETQYF
.,TRBV28,.,TRBJ2-5,TGTGCCAGCACCTCGGACGGGGCCCAGTACTTC,CASTSDGAQYF
.,TRBV7-2,TRBD2,TRBJ2-7,TGTGCCAGCAGCTTAGAAGGGACTAGCGGATCATACGAGCAGTACTTC,CASSLEGTSGSYEQYF
.,TRBV2,TRBD1,TRBJ1-5,TGTGCCAGCAGGAAGGACAGGGTTATTCAGCCCCAGCATTTT,CASRKDRVIQPQHF
.,TRBV6-5,TRBD1,TRBJ2-1,TGTGCCACCAGACAGGGGGGCAATGAGCAGTTCTTC,CATRQGGNEQFF
few,TRBV2,.,TRBJ2-7,TGTGCCAGCAGTGTTACAGGGAGCTCCTACGAGCAGTACTTC,CASSVTGSSYEQYF
.,TRBV30,TRBD1,TRBJ1-2,TGTGCCTGGAGTGCCTCAGGGGGGGAGGGCTACACCTTC,CAWSASGGEGYTF
few,TRBV19,.,TRBJ2-7,TGTGCCAGTAGTATAGATCCAGCCCTACGGGAGCAGTACTTC,CASSIDPALREQYF
.,TRBV29-1,.,TRBJ2-1,TGCAGCGTTGGCCGAGCTAACAATGAGCAGTTCTTC,CSVGRANNEQFF
.,TRBV29-1,TRBD2,TRBJ2-7,TGCAGCGTTGTGTTGGGGCTAGCGGGAGGTAGCTCCTACGAGCAGTACTTC,CSVVLGLAGGSSYEQYF